The 23 T cell receptor beta chains listed next were all sequenced from one sample in a study of control samples from healthy donors and cancer patients. The protocol was immunoSEQ multiplex PCR, while the TCRdb copy is restricted to in-frame clones and leaves out a portion. Of around 150,000 clones detected, 94% appear once; the ten largest clones hold approximately 15%. Input material: PBMCs. These receptors came from a man aged 55 to 70 with colorectal cancer.

The genes are TRBV7-9 and TRBJ2-5; D is perhaps TRBD1 (6 bases). There are 14 residues in the CDR3. Trimming cost V 3 bases and J 4 bases, with 12 bases left between them. CDR1 is SEHNR and CDR2 is FQNEAQ in the germline V gene (reference sequence). The CDR3 here is CASSLSGAGETQYF. CDR3 DNA sequence: TGTGCCAGCAGCTTGTCAGGGGCGGGAGAGACCCAGTACTTC.

The chain has TRBV6-1 and TRBJ2-7; D may be TRBD1 (5 bases). V lost 3 bases to trimming and J lost 2 bases, with 8 bases between them. Germline-derived CDR1 and CDR2 are MNHNS and SASEGT. The CDR3 contains 13 residues. The CDR3 coding sequence is TGTGCCAGCAGTGATGGACAAACCTACGAGCAGTACTTC. This encodes CASSDGQTYEQYF.

This chain links TRBV12-3 or TRBV12-4 with TRBJ1-1; D possibly corresponds to TRBD1 (6 bases). The ends were cut back, 3 bases at V and 6 bases at J, with 8 bases in the middle. The CDR3 covers 12 residues. The CDR3 loop is CASSFPGAEAFF. The CDR3 DNA reads TGTGCCAGCAGTTTCCCAGGGGCTGAAGCTTTCTTT.

V gene TRBV10-1 combines with J gene TRBJ2-4; D gene uncertain. Trimming took off 2 bases at V and 7 bases at J, with 15 bases between the two ends. The germline V gene has CDR1 WNHNN and CDR2 SYGVQD (reference sequence). The CDR3 is made up of 15 amino acids. CDR3 amino acids: CASSETLGIGNIQYF. The CDR3 DNA reads as TGCGCCAGCAGTGAGACATTAGGGATCGGGAACATTCAGTACTTC.

The chain combines TRBV7-2 with TRBJ2-2; D is ambiguous. There are 15 residues in the CDR3. CDR1 SGHTA and CDR2 FQGNSA come from the germline V gene. Trimming took 1 base from V and 1 from J, leaving 7 bases between them. CDR3 DNA sequence: TGTGCCAGCAGCTTAGATAGGCAGAACACCGGGGAGCTGTTTTTT. Translation: CASSLDRQNTGELFF.

V gene TRBV7-2 combines with J gene TRBJ1-3; D is unclear. The CDR3 has 16 residues. The V gene lost 4 bases and the J gene lost 0 bases, with 13 bases spanning the gap. Germline V gives CDR1 SGHTA, CDR2 FQGNSA. DNA for the CDR3: TGTGCCAGCAGCTCTAGAACGGTCCTCTCTGGAAACACCATATATTTT. Its protein is CASSSRTVLSGNTIYF. The variable domain in full, completed from reference TRBV7-2 and TRBJ1-3, reads GAGVSQSPSNKVTEKGKDVELRCDPISGHTALYWYRQSLGQGLEFLIYFQGNSAPDKSGLPSDRFSAERTGGSVSTLTIQRTQQEDSAVYLCASSSRTVLSGNTIYFGEGSWLTVV.

The V call is TRBV6-5, the J call TRBJ1-5; 9 nucleotides agree with TRBD1. V shed 6 bases, J shed 6 bases, and the junction held 9 bases outside the gene matches. The CDR3 extends over 15 amino acids. From germline, CDR1 is MNHEY and CDR2 SVGAGI. CDR3 in amino acids: CASSGQGNGGQPQHF. In DNA, the CDR3 is TGTGCCAGCAGCGGACAGGGGAACGGAGGTCAGCCCCAGCATTTT.

The J gene is TRBJ1-6, the V gene TRBV20-1, with D maybe TRBD1 (6 bases). V was trimmed by 3 bases and J by 4 bases, leaving 10 bases between them. From germline, CDR1 is DFQATT and CDR2 SNEGSKA (reference sequence). The CDR3 contains 14 residues. CDR3 amino acids: CSASLGTYNSPLHF. CDR3 bases: TGCAGTGCTAGTCTAGGGACATATAATTCACCCCTCCACTTT.

The chain links TRBV29-1 to TRBJ1-2; tentative D call: TRBD1 (6 bases). The CDR3 runs to 15 residues. Between the trimmed V and J ends, which lost 3 bases and 5 bases, there was a span of 19 bases. CDR1 SQVTM and CDR2 ANQGSEA come from the germline V gene. The CDR3 region is CSVDGGAGGGYGYTF. Here the CDR3 DNA reads TGCAGCGTTGACGGGGGGGCCGGGGGAGGATATGGCTACACCTTC.

This clone was detected once. The chain combines TRBV10-3 with TRBJ1-4; 7 bases align to TRBD1. The length of the CDR3 is 13 residues. Germline V lookup: CDR1 ENHRY, CDR2 SYGVKD. V shed 8 bases, J shed 5 bases, and the junction held 5 bases outside the gene matches. CDR3: CAIARDSNEKLFF. The CDR3 DNA sequence: TGTGCCATCGCCCGGGACAGCAATGAAAAACTGTTTTTT.

The table lists this clone with a count of one. V usage is TRBV19 and J usage is TRBJ1-5, with 12 bases lining up with TRBD1. Unmatched junction bases numbered 4, after V lost 6 bases and J lost 7 bases. The CDR3 has 14 residues. Germline V CDR1 and CDR2: LNHDA, SQIVND (reference sequence). CDR3 DNA: TGTGCCAGTAGGGGGACAGGGGGCTTACAGCCCCAGCATTTT. Its protein product is CASRGTGGLQPQHF.

The chain couples TRBV5-1 to TRBJ2-5; 11 bases agree with TRBD2. V shed 7 bases and J 5 bases; nucleotides not matched to a gene: 7. The CDR3 covers 14 residues. Germline V gene lookup returns CDR1 SGHRS and CDR2 YFSETQ. CDR3 sequence (DNA): TGCGCCAGCCGTAGCGGGGGGGCCGGGGAGACCCAGTACTTC. Translated, it gives CASRSGGAGETQYF.

V gene TRBV10-2 combines with J gene TRBJ1-1; no clear D. Trimming took off 3 bases at V and 0 bases at J, with 8 bases between the two ends. This CDR3 comprises 14 residues. Germline V CDR1 and CDR2: WSHSY, SAAADI. This CDR3 is CASSDGALNTEAFF. CDR3 sequence (DNA): TGCGCCAGCAGTGATGGAGCGTTGAACACTGAAGCTTTCTTT.

This clone was picked up a small number of times. The J gene is TRBJ2-7, the V gene TRBV6-5, with 9 bases lining up with TRBD2. Germline trimming cut 5 bases from V and 0 bases from J; bases unmatched to any gene: 5. CDR1 MNHEY and CDR2 SVGAGI come from the germline V gene. The CDR3 loop spans 15 amino acids. CDR3 sequence reads: CASSPLAGSSYEQYF. Written as DNA, the CDR3 is TGTGCCAGCAGTCCACTAGCGGGCAGCTCCTACGAGCAGTACTTC.

The gene calls are TRBV7-2 and TRBJ1-2, with 11 bases fitting TRBD1. The CDR3 is 15 amino acids. Germline V lookup: CDR1 SGHTA, CDR2 FQGNSA. Germline trimming cut 5 bases from V and 3 bases from J; bases unmatched to any gene: 5. The CDR3 protein is CASSPWTGGYYGYTF. CDR3 in DNA: TGTGCCAGCAGCCCCTGGACAGGGGGCTACTATGGCTACACCTTC. The whole variable domain, filled in from reference TRBV7-2 and TRBJ1-2, reads GAGVSQSPSNKVTEKGKDVELRCDPISGHTALYWYRQSLGQGLEFLIYFQGNSAPDKSGLPSDRFSAERTGGSVSTLTIQRTQQEDSAVYLCASSPWTGGYYGYTFGSGTRLTVV.

The CDR3 sequence: CAISELTGESGELFF. The CDR3 region has the DNA TGTGCCATCAGTGAGTTGACTGGGGAGAGCGGGGAGCTGTTTTTT. The chain is built from TRBV10-3 and TRBJ2-2; a possible D gene is TRBD2 (5 bases). V was pared by 1 base and J by 7 bases, with 13 bases between. Germline V lookup: CDR1 ENHRY, CDR2 SYGVKD. CDR3 length: 15 amino acids.

The rearrangement joins TRBV19 to TRBJ1-2; weak D call: TRBD1 (6 bases). V was shortened by 7 bases and J by 8 bases, with 23 bases between the two germline ends. The CDR3 is 15 amino acids. Germline V gene sequence: CDR1 LNHDA, CDR2 SQIVND (reference sequence). CDR3 bases: TGTGCCAGTAATCCCCCCGACCAGGGGATTGTAGGCTACACCTTC. This codes for CASNPPDQGIVGYTF.

The CDR3 nucleotides are TGTGCCAGCACTTTAGCGGGGGGTTACAATGAGCAGTTCTTC. As protein: CASTLAGGYNEQFF. The V and J genes are TRBV2 and TRBJ2-1; 10 nucleotides align to TRBD2. This CDR3 contains 14 residues. J lost 4 bases, V lost 7 bases, and 4 bases had no gene match. Germline V gives CDR1 SNHLY, CDR2 FYNNEI.

This rearrangement joins TRBV7-9 to TRBJ2-2; 8 bases are shared with TRBD2. The J segment lost 6 bases and the V segment lost 7 bases, leaving 7 bases of the junction unmatched. The length of the CDR3 is 14 residues. Germline CDR1 reads SEHNR; CDR2 reads FQNEAQ (reference sequence). The CDR3 DNA is TGTGCCAGCACCCTCGGGGGGGCGGCCGGGGAGCTGTTTTTT. Translation: CASTLGGAAGELFF.

This clone was seen once. The rearrangement links TRBV2 to TRBJ1-1, with D tentatively TRBD1 (5 bases). The CDR3 has 13 amino acids. Trimming removed 10 bases at V and 0 bases at J, with 12 bases between. Germline V gives CDR1 SNHLY, CDR2 FYNNEI. CDR3 nucleotide sequence: TGTGCCACCACTGGGGCAATGAACACTGAAGCTTTCTTT. This codes for CATTGAMNTEAFF.

The chain links TRBV19 to TRBJ2-1; TRBD2 matches 8 bases. Germline V gene data show CDR1 as LNHDA and CDR2 as SQIVND (reference sequence). The ends lost 7 bases at V and 0 bases at J; junction bases unmatched: 8. The CDR3 sequence is 16 residues long. CDR3 amino acids: CASNKRGGFSYNEQFF. The CDR3 nucleotides read TGTGCCAGTAACAAACGGGGGGGCTTCTCCTACAATGAGCAGTTCTTC.

The chain joins TRBV19 to TRBJ2-7; D is perhaps TRBD1 (5 bases). Trimming pared 4 bases from V and 2 bases from J, leaving 12 bases between. CDR1 LNHDA and CDR2 SQIVND come from the germline V gene (reference sequence). The CDR3 has 14 amino acids. CDR3 region: CASSTHDSPYEQYF. Written as DNA, the CDR3 is TGTGCCAGTAGTACCCACGACAGCCCCTACGAGCAGTACTTC. The full variable domain, in which reference TRBV19 and TRBJ2-7 provide the parts outside the CDR3, is DGGITQSPKYLFRKEGQNVTLSCEQNLNHDAMYWYRQDPGQGLRLIYYSQIVNDFQKGDIAEGYSVSREKKESFPLTVTSAQKNPTAFYLCASSTHDSPYEQYFGPGTRLTVT.

The genes are TRBV18 and TRBJ1-5; D is perhaps TRBD1 (5 bases). The CDR3 consists of 14 residues. The ends were cut back, 5 bases at V and 4 bases at J, with 12 bases in the middle. Germline V gene lookup returns CDR1 KGHSH and CDR2 LQKENI. This CDR3 is CASSKGQGNQPQHF. The CDR3 DNA reads TGTGCCAGCTCAAAGGGGCAGGGTAATCAGCCCCAGCATTTT.